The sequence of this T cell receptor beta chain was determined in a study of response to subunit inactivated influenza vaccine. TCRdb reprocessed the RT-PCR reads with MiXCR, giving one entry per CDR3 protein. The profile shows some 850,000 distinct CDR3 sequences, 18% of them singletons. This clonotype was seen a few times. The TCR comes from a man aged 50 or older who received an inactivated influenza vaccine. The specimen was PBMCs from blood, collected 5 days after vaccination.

The CDR3 here is CASSASGTTDTGELFF. CDR3 nucleotide sequence: TGCGCCAGCAGCGCCTCCGGGACAACAGACACCGGGGAGCTGTTTTTT. The chain carries TRBV5-1 and TRBJ2-2; D may be TRBD1 (6 bases). CDR3 length: 16 amino acids. V lost 4 bases and J 3 bases, leaving 16 bases between the germline ends. CDR1 is SGHRS, CDR2 YFSETQ, per germline.